This is a list of T cell receptor beta chains from one sample in a study of T cell responses to AZD1222 COVID-19 vaccine. The method was immunoSEQ multiplex PCR; TCRdb's version includes in-frame clones alone and lacks a portion of them. The sample consists of fewer than 150,000 clones, 90% of them appearing once. The sequencing used peripheral blood, collected on day 0 of AZD1222 vaccination. These receptor sequences come from an adult in good health. The CDR3 runs from the conserved cysteine through the conserved F or W. Fields, in order: D gene, clone size, V gene, CDR3 protein. A D gene is named only where the DNA matches it firmly. Size tells how often a clone was seen (once, few, many) or the class of an expanded clone, and some rows leave it out.

>-|once|TRBV5-4
CASSSLGGAQETQYF
>-|-|TRBV27
CASSLNSYRYEQYF
>-|-|TRBV6-5
CASSPREYPYEQYF
>-|-|TRBV25-1
CASSGGQGEETQYF
>TRBD2|-|TRBV3-1/TRBV3-2
CASSPWGLTTGTDTQYF
>TRBD1|-|TRBV6-2/TRBV6-3
CASSYRGPLEQYF
>-|-|TRBV12-5
CASGSEWWGSYNEQFF
>TRBD2|many|TRBV5-1
CASSGTNPYQETQYF
>-|-|TRBV30
CAWSAGANTDTQYF
>-|-|TRBV30
CAWSVSAGDSPLHF
>-|-|TRBV6-1
CASSEFGTPTEFF
>TRBD1|-|TRBV27
CASSSTGGWLYGYTF
>-|-|TRBV9
CASSPNPTYEQYF
>TRBD1|-|TRBV7-2
CASSPDRASEKLFF
>TRBD2|-|TRBV7-3
CASSLTGTSGSYEQFF
>TRBD2|-|TRBV30
CAWSVASGSGEQFF
>-|-|TRBV24-1
CATSDFRNIQYF
>-|-|TRBV30
CAWGGNLGNTIYF
>-|-|TRBV5-1
CASSLAAARSTDTQYF
>-|-|TRBV12-3/TRBV12-4
CASSFTGSYEQYF
>TRBD1|-|TRBV12-3/TRBV12-4
CASNRQGNYEQFF
>TRBD2|-|TRBV6-5
CASSYGGSGRDNEQFF
>-|-|TRBV6-5
CASRGRDAEFF
>-|-|TRBV7-3
CASSPTIDRQPNNSPLHF
>-|few|TRBV2
CASSETSGREAFF
>-|-|TRBV9
CASSPNSNQPQHF
>-|-|TRBV7-9
CASSLAGTGNTIYF
>TRBD2|-|TRBV3-1/TRBV3-2
CASRYSGGAGDTQYF
>TRBD1|-|TRBV29-1
CSDTDRGRTDTQYF
>-|once|TRBV12-3/TRBV12-4
CASSLFYSQSQYF
>-|-|TRBV4-2
CASSQEGSITGELFF
>TRBD2|-|TRBV10-3
CAISESQRGGRNEQFF
>-|-|TRBV28
CASRPGHNQETQYF
>TRBD2|-|TRBV7-3
CASSLTGLAGTAGELFF
>-|-|TRBV7-9
CASSLESAKNIQYF
>-|once|TRBV5-1
CASSLVRSFSNPYEQYF
>-|-|TRBV9
CASSRDDAYNEQFF
>TRBD1|-|TRBV27
CASSLNAGQGIRVGGYTF
>-|-|TRBV4-1
CASSQDFGRNPNEQFF
>-|-|TRBV30
CAWGTSGNTIYF
>-|-|TRBV19
CASSIVNPLPYGYTF
>-|-|TRBV4-3
CASSQDPIGNNEQFF
>-|-|TRBV6-6
CASSYVNIQYF
>-|-|TRBV9
CASSARTSPSGNTIYF
>-|-|TRBV30
CAWSQTVRQYF
>-|-|TRBV7-3
CASSLTPGPTYEQYF
>TRBD1|-|TRBV6-2/TRBV6-3
CASSYLAGTGKLFF